Listed here are 22 T cell receptor beta chains from one sample, sequenced in a study of cytomegalovirus exposure and HLA in healthy donors. The PCR contained 60 Vbeta and 13 Jbeta primers. This table comes from immunoSEQ multiplex PCR, and its TCRdb copy is limited to in-frame clones, with some not included. The table has about 150,000 clones, 70% to 85% seen once; the top ten hold 5% to 7.5%. Sequenced: PBMCs. The receptors were sampled from a man aged 45-65 years in good health and CMV-seropositive.

The chain is built from TRBV5-6 and TRBJ1-1; a weak D match, TRBD1 (6 bases). The germline CDR1 and CDR2 sequences are SGHDT and YYEEEE. With 1 base removed from V and 8 bases from J, the gap between germline ends came to 9 bases. The CDR3 is made up of 12 amino acids. CDR3: CASSLRGGEAFF. CDR3 DNA sequence: TGTGCCAGCAGCTTGCGGGGGGGCGAAGCTTTCTTT. Full variable domain (rest looked up from reference TRBV5-6 and TRBJ1-1): DAGVTQSPTHLIKTRGQQVTLRCSPKSGHDTVSWYQQALGQGPQFIFQYYEEEERQRGNFPDRFSGHQFPNYSSELNVNALLLGDSALYLCASSLRGGEAFFGQGTRLTVV.

V usage is TRBV29-1 and J usage is TRBJ2-1; 9 nucleotides align to TRBD1. Per the germline V gene, CDR1 is SQVTM and CDR2 is ANQGSEA. V gave up 5 bases and J gave up 8 bases; unmatched junction bases: 10. The CDR3 length is 14 residues. The CDR3 nucleotides read TGCAGCGTTCCGGGACAGGGTCACAGGTATGAGCAGTTCTTC. This encodes CSVPGQGHRYEQFF.

The chain uses TRBV5-1 and TRBJ2-1, with 16 bases matching TRBD2. J gave up 14 bases and V 4 bases, and 6 bases lay outside the gene matches. CDR1 is SGHRS and CDR2 is YFSETQ in the germline V gene. The CDR3 is 14 residues long. This CDR3 reads CASSEGLAGGWEFF. The CDR3 region has the DNA TGCGCCAGCAGCGAGGGACTAGCGGGAGGGTGGGAGTTCTTC.

The chain employs TRBV7-9 and TRBJ2-5, with D possibly being TRBD2 (6 bases). Germline V lookup: CDR1 SEHNR, CDR2 FQNEAQ (reference sequence). The CDR3 covers 14 residues. With 0 bases removed from V and 4 bases from J, the gap between germline ends came to 9 bases. CDR3 residues: CASSLAFGRETQYF. For the CDR3, the DNA is TGTGCCAGCAGCTTAGCGTTCGGGAGAGAGACCCAGTACTTC. Complete variable domain (other parts from reference TRBV7-9 and TRBJ2-5): DTGVSQNPRHKITKRGQNVTFRCDPISEHNRLYWYRQTLGQGPEFLTYFQNEAQLEKSRLLSDRFSAERPKGSFSTLEIQRTEQGDSAMYLCASSLAFGRETQYFGPGTRLLVL.

The chain couples TRBV2 to TRBJ1-3; tentative D call: TRBD1 (5 bases). The CDR3 contains 15 residues. Looked up from germline, CDR1 is SNHLY and CDR2 is FYNNEI. V was cut by 6 bases and J by 0 bases, with 12 bases left in between. Written as DNA, the CDR3 is TGTGCCAGCAGACCGGACAATCTCTCTGGAAACACCATATATTTT. It is translated as CASRPDNLSGNTIYF.

The J gene is TRBJ2-1, the V gene TRBV5-1, with 12 bases identical to TRBD2. Germline CDR1 and CDR2: SGHRS and YFSETQ. The CDR3 is made up of 18 amino acids. V was pared by 5 bases and J by 2 bases, with 11 bases of the junction left unmatched. CDR3 in DNA: TGCGCCAGCAGAACCCGGGCTAGCGGGAGGGCCCCCTACAATGAGCAGTTCTTC. As protein: CASRTRASGRAPYNEQFF.

This clone appeared a single time. CDR3 region: CASSPNPGDYRTEAFF. The CDR3 DNA sequence: TGTGCCAGCAGCCCCAACCCAGGGGACTATCGTACTGAAGCTTTCTTT. This rearrangement joins TRBV11-2 to TRBJ1-1; the D gene is possibly TRBD1 (6 bases). CDR3 size: 16 residues. Germline V gene lookup returns CDR1 SGHAT and CDR2 FQNNGV. The V gene lost 5 bases and the J gene lost 5 bases, with 21 bases spanning the gap. The full variable domain, its missing parts supplied by reference TRBV11-2 and TRBJ1-1, is EAGVAQSPRYKIIEKRQSVAFWCNPISGHATLYWYQQILGQGPKLLIQFQNNGVVDDSQLPKDRFSAERLKGVDSTLKIQPAKLEDSAVYLCASSPNPGDYRTEAFFGQGTRLTVV.

The chain recombines TRBV11-3 with TRBJ2-1; a possible D gene is TRBD2 (5 bases). This CDR3 has 15 residues. V was trimmed by 0 bases and J by 6 bases, leaving 12 bases between them. Per germline, CDR1 SGHNT and CDR2 YENEEA. The CDR3 nucleotides read TGTGCCAGCAGCTTAGATGCCCTAGCCCTCAATGAGCAGTTCTTC. Its translation: CASSLDALALNEQFF.

This chain links TRBV15 with TRBJ1-4; 7 bases are a match to TRBD1. Per germline, CDR1 LNHNV and CDR2 YYDKDF (reference sequence). V trimming: 3 bases; J trimming: 7 bases; junction bases outside the gene matches: 17. The CDR3 covers 18 residues. CDR3: CATSRAGTDDYLGEKLFF. The CDR3 DNA sequence: TGTGCCACCAGCAGGGCCGGGACAGATGATTACCTGGGTGAAAAACTGTTTTTT.

The V call is TRBV2, the J call TRBJ1-2; D remains ambiguous. The CDR3 sequence is 12 residues long. CDR1 is SNHLY, CDR2 FYNNEI, per germline. The V end was cut by 8 bases, the J end by 1 base, with 8 bases between. The CDR3 here is CASPRGNYGYTF. DNA of the CDR3: TGTGCCAGCCCGCGGGGTAACTATGGCTACACCTTC.

V and J are TRBV11-2 and TRBJ2-5; D is unresolved. CDR1 and CDR2 (germline): SGHAT, FQNNGV. This CDR3 has 13 amino acids. Trimming left V 2 bases short and J 3 bases short, with 7 bases between. The CDR3 nucleotides are TGTGCCAGCAGCTTAAGCGCCGAAGAGACCCAGTACTTC. This codes for CASSLSAEETQYF.

This clone has just one count. This chain uses TRBV7-7 with TRBJ1-1, with 7 nucleotides matching TRBD1. Germline CDR1 SSHAT, CDR2 FNYEAQ (reference sequence). J gave up 1 base and V 5 bases, and 1 base lay outside the gene matches. The CDR3 is 13 residues long. The CDR3 bases are TGTGCCAGCAGCAGGACAGGGAACACTGAAGCTTTCTTT. Its protein is CASSRTGNTEAFF.

The chain uses TRBV7-2 and TRBJ2-3; perhaps TRBD2 as D (5 bases). CDR3 length: 15 amino acids. V lost 5 bases and J 1 base, leaving 13 bases between the germline ends. Per the germline V gene, CDR1 is SGHTA and CDR2 is FQGNSA. In nucleotides, the CDR3 is TGTGCCAGCAGCCTCCGTGTGGAGGGCACAGATACGCAGTATTTT. This translates into CASSLRVEGTDTQYF.

V gene TRBV6-5 combines with J gene TRBJ1-2; 7 bases align to TRBD1. The CDR3 extends over 14 amino acids. Germline CDR1 and CDR2: MNHEY and SVGAGI. V shed 6 bases and J 4 bases; nucleotides not matched to a gene: 8. CDR3 amino acids: CASRGGQDSYGYTF. DNA for the CDR3: TGTGCCAGCAGGGGAGGACAGGACAGCTATGGCTACACCTTC.

Only a few counts were recorded for this clone. The V gene is TRBV5-1, the J gene TRBJ2-2; D possibly corresponds to TRBD1 (5 bases). The CDR3 sequence is 16 residues long. Trimming cost V 1 base and J 0 bases, with 10 bases left between them. The germline CDR1 and CDR2 sequences are SGHRS and YFSETQ. The CDR3 nucleotides read TGCGCCAGCAGCTTGACCGACAGAACGAACACCGGGGAGCTGTTTTTT. It specifies CASSLTDRTNTGELFF. The full variable domain, completed using reference TRBV5-1 and TRBJ2-2, is KAGVTQTPRYLIKTRGQQVTLSCSPISGHRSVSWYQQTPGQGLQFLFEYFSETQRNKGNFPGRFSGRQFSNSRSEMNVSTLELGDSALYLCASSLTDRTNTGELFFGEGSRLTVL.

The chain links TRBV5-6 to TRBJ2-5; 8 nucleotides agree with TRBD2. The V segment lost 0 bases and the J segment 2 bases; nucleotides outside the gene matches: 15. Per germline, CDR1 SGHDT and CDR2 YYEEEE. The CDR3 consists of 19 residues. CDR3 sequence: CASSLESLRSSGVQETQYF. The CDR3 DNA sequence: TGTGCCAGCAGCTTGGAGAGCCTTAGGAGTAGCGGGGTTCAAGAGACCCAGTACTTC.

The gene calls are TRBV7-8 and TRBJ2-5, with TRBD2 matching 16 bases. The CDR3 has 19 amino acids. Germline CDR1 is SGHVS and CDR2 is FQNEAQ. J was trimmed by 5 bases and V by 1 base; bases with no gene match: 10. The CDR3 loop reads CASSLGGLAGGTGRETQYF. The CDR3 DNA follows: TGTGCCAGCAGCTTAGGGGGACTAGCGGGAGGGACGGGGCGGGAGACCCAGTACTTC.

V and J are TRBV5-6 and TRBJ2-3; TRBD2 aligns across 9 bases. The length of the CDR3 is 14 residues. Germline values: CDR1 SGHDT, CDR2 YYEEEE. Trimming took 2 bases from V and 3 from J; bases not matched to a gene: 1. CDR3 residues: CASSLGLATDTQYF. The DNA of the CDR3 is TGTGCCAGCAGCTTAGGACTAGCGACAGATACGCAGTATTTT. Combining the CDR3 with reference TRBV5-6 and TRBJ2-3 gives the whole variable domain DAGVTQSPTHLIKTRGQQVTLRCSPKSGHDTVSWYQQALGQGPQFIFQYYEEEERQRGNFPDRFSGHQFPNYSSELNVNALLLGDSALYLCASSLGLATDTQYFGPGTRLTVL.

CDR3 in DNA: TGTGCCAGCAGTGAAGCGCGGGATCAGCCCCAGCATTTT. Amino acid sequence: CASSEARDQPQHF. The chain has TRBV6-1 and TRBJ1-5, with no clear D. Germline V gene sequence: CDR1 MNHNS, CDR2 SASEGT. Trimming removed 0 bases at V and 5 bases at J, with 5 bases between. The CDR3 spans 13 residues.

V and J are TRBV7-9 and TRBJ2-1; D might be TRBD2 (6 bases). Trimming shortened V by 2 bases and J by 9 bases, and 14 bases separated the two germline ends. The CDR3 extends over 14 amino acids. Germline V gene sequence: CDR1 SEHNR, CDR2 FQNEAQ (reference sequence). CDR3 bases: TGTGCCAGCAGCTTACAGGGAGGTTGGGGTGAGCAGTTCTTC. Residues: CASSLQGGWGEQFF.

The CDR3 DNA sequence: TGTGCCAGCAGTGAGGGACTAGCGGGCCTAGGACGAACAGATACGCAGTATTTT. It specifies CASSEGLAGLGRTDTQYF. The chain has TRBV2 and TRBJ2-3; TRBD2 agrees at 12 bases. The V and J ends lost 3 bases and 3 bases, in that order; junction bases with no gene match: 10. The CDR3 is 18 residues long. CDR1 and CDR2 (germline): SNHLY, FYNNEI.

The V gene is TRBV7-9, the J gene TRBJ2-1; weak D call: TRBD1 (6 bases). CDR3 length: 13 residues. The V gene's germline CDR1 is SEHNR and CDR2 FQNEAQ (reference sequence). V lost 6 bases and J 7 bases, leaving 13 bases between the germline ends. CDR3 in DNA: TGTGCCAGCAGTAGCCGGGACACGAATGAGCAGTTCTTC. As protein: CASSSRDTNEQFF.